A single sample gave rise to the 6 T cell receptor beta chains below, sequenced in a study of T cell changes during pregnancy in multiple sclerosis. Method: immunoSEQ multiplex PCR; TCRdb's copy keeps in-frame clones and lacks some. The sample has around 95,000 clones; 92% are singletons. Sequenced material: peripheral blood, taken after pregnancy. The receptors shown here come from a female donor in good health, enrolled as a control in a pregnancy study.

CDR3 coding DNA: TGTGCCAGCAGTTTCAGCGGCCCCTACGAGCAGTACTTC. It is translated as CASSFSGPYEQYF. This chain connects TRBV27 to TRBJ2-7; tentative D call: TRBD2 (5 bases). The CDR3 totals 13 residues. Germline lookup yields CDR1 MNHEY and CDR2 SMNVEV (reference sequence). V lost 3 bases to trimming and J lost 2 bases, with 8 bases between them.

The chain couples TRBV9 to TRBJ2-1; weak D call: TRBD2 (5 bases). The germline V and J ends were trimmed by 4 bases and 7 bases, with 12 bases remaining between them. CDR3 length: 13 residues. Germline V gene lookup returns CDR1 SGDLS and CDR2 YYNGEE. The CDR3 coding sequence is TGTGCCAGCAGCTCCGGAGGAGGAAATGAGCAGTTCTTC. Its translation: CASSSGGGNEQFF.

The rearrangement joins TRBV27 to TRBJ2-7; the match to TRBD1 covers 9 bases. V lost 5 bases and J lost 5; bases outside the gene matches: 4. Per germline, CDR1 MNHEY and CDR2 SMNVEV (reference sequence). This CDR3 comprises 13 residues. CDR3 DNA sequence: TGTGCCAGCAGTCGGGGACAGGGCGACGAGCAGTACTTC. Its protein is CASSRGQGDEQYF.

Here the CDR3 reads CASSQDLSAGPYYEQYF. CDR3 coding DNA: TGCGCCAGCAGCCAAGATCTTTCGGCAGGGCCTTACTACGAGCAGTACTTC. This rearrangement joins TRBV4-1 to TRBJ2-7; tentatively, D is TRBD1 (5 bases). Germline V CDR1 and CDR2: MGHRA, YSYEKL. CDR3 length equals 17 residues. Deletions cut 0 bases from V and 3 bases from J, with 18 bases between.

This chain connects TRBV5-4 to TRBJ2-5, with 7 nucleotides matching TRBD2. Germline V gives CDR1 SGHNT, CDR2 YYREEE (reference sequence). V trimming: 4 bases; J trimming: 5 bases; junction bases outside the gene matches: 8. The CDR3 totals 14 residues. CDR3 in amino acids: CASSPWGGGETQYF. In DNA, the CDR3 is TGTGCCAGCAGCCCCTGGGGGGGAGGGGAGACCCAGTACTTC.

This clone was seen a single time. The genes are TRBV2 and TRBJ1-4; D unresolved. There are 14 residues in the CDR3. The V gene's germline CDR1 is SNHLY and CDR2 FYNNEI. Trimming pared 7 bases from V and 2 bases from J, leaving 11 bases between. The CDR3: CASKRWATNEKLFF. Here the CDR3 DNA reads TGTGCCAGCAAACGGTGGGCGACTAATGAAAAACTGTTTTTT.